One and the same sample provided the 9 T cell receptor beta chains below, sequenced in a study of T cell responses to AZD1222 COVID-19 vaccine. Method: immunoSEQ multiplex PCR; TCRdb's copy keeps in-frame clones and lacks some. The sample shows more than 95,000 clones, approximately 90% of them seen only once. The sequencing used peripheral blood, collected on day 0 of AZD1222 vaccination. Receptors were obtained from an adult in good health.

The V call is TRBV6-5, the J call TRBJ2-7; D gene ambiguous. Germline V gives CDR1 MNHEY, CDR2 SVGAGI. V was clipped by 0 bases and J by 2 bases, with 11 bases between them. The CDR3 is 15 amino acids. In DNA form, the CDR3 reads TGTGCCAGCAGTTACTCGTTAGCCAGCCCCTACGAGCAGTACTTC. Encoded protein: CASSYSLASPYEQYF.

The chain links TRBV5-4 to TRBJ1-2; D perhaps matches TRBD1 (5 bases). The CDR3 has 15 amino acids. The germline V gene has CDR1 SGHNT and CDR2 YYREEE (reference sequence). The V end was cut by 0 bases, the J end by 4 bases, with 13 bases between. The CDR3 DNA follows: TGTGCCAGCAGCTTGGGAAATGACAGAATCTATGGCTACACCTTC. This gives the protein CASSLGNDRIYGYTF. The entire variable domain, with the rest obtained from reference TRBV5-4 and TRBJ1-2, is as follows: ETGVTQSPTHLIKTRGQQVTLRCSSQSGHNTVSWYQQALGQGPQFIFQYYREEENGRGNFPPRFSGLQFPNYSSELNVNALELDDSALYLCASSLGNDRIYGYTFGSGTRLTVV.

CDR3 loop: CASSISLQVEQYF. The CDR3 DNA follows: TGTGCCAGTAGTATCAGCCTCCAGGTCGAGCAGTACTTC. The chain employs TRBV19 and TRBJ2-7; D remains unclear. The CDR3 is made up of 13 amino acids. With 3 bases removed from V and 6 bases from J, the gap between germline ends came to 12 bases. From germline, CDR1 is LNHDA and CDR2 SQIVND (reference sequence).

This chain connects TRBV5-6 to TRBJ1-5; D ambiguous. Looked up from germline, CDR1 is SGHDT and CDR2 is YYEEEE. The CDR3 is 14 residues long. V lost 2 bases and J 6 bases, leaving 12 bases between the germline ends. The DNA of the CDR3 is TGTGCCAGCAGCTTCCAAAATCACCGTCAGCCCCAGCATTTT. Translated, it gives CASSFQNHRQPQHF. Looking up the rest from reference TRBV5-6 and TRBJ1-5 gives the full variable domain: DAGVTQSPTHLIKTRGQQVTLRCSPKSGHDTVSWYQQALGQGPQFIFQYYEEEERQRGNFPDRFSGHQFPNYSSELNVNALLLGDSALYLCASSFQNHRQPQHFGDGTRLSIL.

The rearrangement uses TRBV18 and TRBJ1-1; D is ambiguous. Trimming stripped 1 base from V and 0 bases from J, with 9 bases between. Germline assignment: CDR1 KGHSH and CDR2 LQKENI. The length of the CDR3 is 15 residues. The CDR3 DNA reads TGTGCCAGCTCACCACAAAGGAACATGAACACTGAAGCTTTCTTT. Protein product: CASSPQRNMNTEAFF.

The J gene is TRBJ2-7, the V gene TRBV10-3, with D possibly being TRBD1 or TRBD2 (5 bases each). The CDR3 loop spans 11 amino acids. The germline CDR1 and CDR2 sequences are ENHRY and SYGVKD. Trimming pared 2 bases from V and 6 bases from J, leaving 5 bases between. CDR3 nucleotide sequence: TGTGCCATCAGTGAGGGGGGCGAGCAGTACTTC. Protein product: CAISEGGEQYF.

The rearrangement uses TRBV6-5 and TRBJ1-5, with a tentative D call TRBD1 (6 bases). Between the trimmed V and J ends, which lost 5 bases and 5 bases, there was a span of 10 bases. The CDR3 sequence is 13 residues long. Germline-derived CDR1 and CDR2 are MNHEY and SVGAGI. As DNA, the CDR3 is TGTGCCAGCAGTATAGGGGGGTATCAGCCCCAGCATTTT. Its protein product is CASSIGGYQPQHF.

The rearrangement uses TRBV30 and TRBJ2-7; 9 bases line up with TRBD1. The germline V gene has CDR1 GTSNPN and CDR2 SVGIG (reference sequence). There are 16 residues in the CDR3. Losses at the gene ends were 4 bases for V and 5 bases for J; bases not matched to a gene: 15. The CDR3 bases are TGTGCCTGGACCAACCCATGGACAGGGGAGAGACACGAGCAGTACTTC. Translating gives CAWTNPWTGERHEQYF.

The chain uses TRBV5-6 and TRBJ1-2, with unresolved D. The germline CDR1 and CDR2 sequences are SGHDT and YYEEEE. The CDR3 is 13 amino acids. Trimming stripped 2 bases from V and 8 bases from J, with 13 bases between. The CDR3: CASSLSHDGGYTF. CDR3 nucleotides: TGTGCCAGCAGCTTAAGTCATGACGGCGGCTACACCTTC.